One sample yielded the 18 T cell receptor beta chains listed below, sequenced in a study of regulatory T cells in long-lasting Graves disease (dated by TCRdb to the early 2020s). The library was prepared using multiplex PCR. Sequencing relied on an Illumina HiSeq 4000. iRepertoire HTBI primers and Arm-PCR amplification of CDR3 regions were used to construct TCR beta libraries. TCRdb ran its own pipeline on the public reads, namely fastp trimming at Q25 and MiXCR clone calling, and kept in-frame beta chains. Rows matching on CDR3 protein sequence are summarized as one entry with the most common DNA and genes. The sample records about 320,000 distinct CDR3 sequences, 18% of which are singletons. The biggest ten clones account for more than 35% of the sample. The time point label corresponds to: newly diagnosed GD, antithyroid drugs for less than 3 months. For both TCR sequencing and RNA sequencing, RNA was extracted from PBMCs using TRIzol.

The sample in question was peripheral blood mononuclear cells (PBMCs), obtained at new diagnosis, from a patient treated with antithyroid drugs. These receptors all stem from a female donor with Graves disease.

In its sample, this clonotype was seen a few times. Here the CDR3 reads CASTKGSGANVLTF. DNA of the CDR3: TGTGCCAGCACGAAGGGCTCTGGGGCCAACGTCCTGACTTTC. The chain has TRBV12-3 or TRBV12-4 and TRBJ2-6; D is undetermined. Deletions cut 7 bases from V and 0 bases from J, with 7 bases between. CDR3 length: 14 amino acids.

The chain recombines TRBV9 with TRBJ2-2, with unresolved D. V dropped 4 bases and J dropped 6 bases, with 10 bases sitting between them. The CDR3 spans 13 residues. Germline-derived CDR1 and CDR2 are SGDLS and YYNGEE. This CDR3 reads CASSLTDAGELFF. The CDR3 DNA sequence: TGTGCCAGCAGCCTTACAGACGCCGGGGAGCTGTTTTTT.

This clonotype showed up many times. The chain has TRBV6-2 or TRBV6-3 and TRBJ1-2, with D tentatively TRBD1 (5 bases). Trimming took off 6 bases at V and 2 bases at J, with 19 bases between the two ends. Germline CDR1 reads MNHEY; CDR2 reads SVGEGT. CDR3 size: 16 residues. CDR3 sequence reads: CASSPLSGNSNYGYTF. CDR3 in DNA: TGTGCCAGCAGCCCACTATCAGGGAATTCCAACTATGGCTACACCTTC.

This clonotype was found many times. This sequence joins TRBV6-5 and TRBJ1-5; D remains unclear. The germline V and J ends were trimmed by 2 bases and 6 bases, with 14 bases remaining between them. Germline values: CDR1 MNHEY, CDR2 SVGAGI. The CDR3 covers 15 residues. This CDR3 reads CASSYDGGLGQPQHF. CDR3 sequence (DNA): TGTGCCAGCAGTTACGATGGCGGCCTCGGTCAGCCCCAGCATTTT.

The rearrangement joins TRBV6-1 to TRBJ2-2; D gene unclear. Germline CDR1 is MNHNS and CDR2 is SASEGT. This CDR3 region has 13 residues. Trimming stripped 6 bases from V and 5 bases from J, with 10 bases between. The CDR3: CASRQGWTGELFF. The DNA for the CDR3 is TGTGCCAGCAGACAAGGCTGGACCGGGGAGCTGTTTTTT.

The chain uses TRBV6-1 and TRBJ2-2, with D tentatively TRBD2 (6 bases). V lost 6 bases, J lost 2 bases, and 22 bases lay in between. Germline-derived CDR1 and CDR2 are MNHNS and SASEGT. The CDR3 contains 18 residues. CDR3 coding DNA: TGTGCCAGCAGCCTACTAGCTTTCGGGCCGAGAAACACCGGGGAGCTGTTTTTT. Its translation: CASSLLAFGPRNTGELFF.

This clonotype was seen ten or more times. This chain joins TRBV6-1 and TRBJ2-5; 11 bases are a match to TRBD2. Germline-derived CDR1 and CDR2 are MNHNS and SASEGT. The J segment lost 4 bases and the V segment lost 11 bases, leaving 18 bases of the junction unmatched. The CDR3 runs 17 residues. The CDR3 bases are TGTGCCGGAGCACCGGGACTAGCGGTTCCGAGGGGAGAGACCCAGTACTTC. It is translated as CAGAPGLAVPRGETQYF.

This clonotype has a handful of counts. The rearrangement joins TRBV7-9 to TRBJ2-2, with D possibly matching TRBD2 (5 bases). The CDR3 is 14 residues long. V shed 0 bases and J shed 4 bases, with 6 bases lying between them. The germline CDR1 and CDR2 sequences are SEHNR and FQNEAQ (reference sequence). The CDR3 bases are TGTGCCAGCAGCTTAGCCGGGGTCACCGGGGAGCTGTTTTTT. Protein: CASSLAGVTGELFF.

The CDR3 region is CASLRGRGTGELFF. The CDR3 region has the DNA TGTGCCAGCCTCCGGGGTCGCGGCACCGGGGAGCTGTTTTTT. The genes are TRBV6-1 and TRBJ2-2, with D possibly being TRBD2 (5 bases). CDR1 and CDR2 from the germline V gene are MNHNS and SASEGT. The V end was cut by 8 bases, the J end by 4 bases, with 14 bases between. The CDR3 extends over 14 amino acids.

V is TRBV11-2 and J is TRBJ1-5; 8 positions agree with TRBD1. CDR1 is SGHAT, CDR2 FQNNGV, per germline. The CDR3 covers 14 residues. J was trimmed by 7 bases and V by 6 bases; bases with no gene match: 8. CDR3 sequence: CASSFGTGGQPQHF. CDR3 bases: TGTGCCAGCAGTTTCGGGACAGGAGGACAGCCCCAGCATTTT.

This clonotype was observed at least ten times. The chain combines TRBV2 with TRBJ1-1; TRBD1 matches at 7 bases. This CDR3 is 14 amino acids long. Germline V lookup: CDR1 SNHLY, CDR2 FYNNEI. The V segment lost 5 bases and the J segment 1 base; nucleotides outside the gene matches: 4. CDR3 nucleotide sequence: TGTGCCAGCAGTCTCCGGGACAGGAACACTGAAGCTTTCTTT. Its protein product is CASSLRDRNTEAFF.

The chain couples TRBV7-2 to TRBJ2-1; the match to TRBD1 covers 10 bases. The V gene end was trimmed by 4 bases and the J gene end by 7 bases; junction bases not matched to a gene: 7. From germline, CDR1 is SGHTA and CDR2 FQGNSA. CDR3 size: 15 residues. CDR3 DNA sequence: TGTGCCAGCAGCTCATACGACAGGGGGCTTAATGAGCAGTTCTTC. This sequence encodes CASSSYDRGLNEQFF.

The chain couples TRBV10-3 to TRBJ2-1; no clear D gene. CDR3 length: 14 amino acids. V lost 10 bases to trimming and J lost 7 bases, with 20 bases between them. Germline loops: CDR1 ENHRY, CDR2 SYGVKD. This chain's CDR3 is CATRYHSSANEQFF. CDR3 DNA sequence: TGTGCCACCCGATACCATTCTTCGGCTAATGAGCAGTTCTTC.

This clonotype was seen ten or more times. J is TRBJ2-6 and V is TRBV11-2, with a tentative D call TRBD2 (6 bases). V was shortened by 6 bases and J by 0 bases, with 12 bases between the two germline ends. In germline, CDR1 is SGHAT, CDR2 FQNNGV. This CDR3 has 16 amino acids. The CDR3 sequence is CASRPAGFSGANVLTF. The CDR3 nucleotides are TGTGCCAGCAGACCAGCGGGTTTCTCTGGGGCCAACGTCCTGACTTTC.

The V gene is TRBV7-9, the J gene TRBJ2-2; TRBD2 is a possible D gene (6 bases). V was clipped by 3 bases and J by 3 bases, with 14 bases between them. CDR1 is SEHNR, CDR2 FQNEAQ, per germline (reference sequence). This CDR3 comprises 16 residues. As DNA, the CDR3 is TGTGCCAGCAGCTTTATTCCGGGAGAGGACACCGGGGAGCTGTTTTTT. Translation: CASSFIPGEDTGELFF.

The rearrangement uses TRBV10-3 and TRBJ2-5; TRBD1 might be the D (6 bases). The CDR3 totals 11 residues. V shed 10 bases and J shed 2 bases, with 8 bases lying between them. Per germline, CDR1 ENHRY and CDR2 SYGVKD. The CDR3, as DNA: TGTGCCACCACAGGGCAAGAGACCCAGTACTTC. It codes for CATTGQETQYF.

CDR3 nucleotide sequence: TGCAGTGCTAGAATCACTGGGGGCACAGATACGCAGTATTTT. This gives the protein CSARITGGTDTQYF. V and J are TRBV20-1 and TRBJ2-3; D gene unclear. With 2 bases removed from V and 1 base from J, the gap between germline ends came to 10 bases. The CDR3 runs 14 residues. Germline assignment: CDR1 DFQATT and CDR2 SNEGSKA (reference sequence).

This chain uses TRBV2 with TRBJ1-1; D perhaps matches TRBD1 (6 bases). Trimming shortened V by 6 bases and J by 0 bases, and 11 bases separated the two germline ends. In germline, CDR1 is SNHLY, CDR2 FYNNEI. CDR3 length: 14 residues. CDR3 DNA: TGTGCCAGCAGCGACGGGACACTGAACACTGAAGCTTTCTTT. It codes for CASSDGTLNTEAFF.